Below, 10 T cell receptor beta chains from the same sample are listed, as sequenced in a study of T cells after yellow fever vaccination. TCRdb called the 5' RACE reads again in MiXCR, with one record for every CDR3 protein. The sample contains hundreds of thousands of distinct CDR3 sequences, approximately 8% of which appear only once. Sequencing was performed on PBMCs, taken more than 35 days after the first yellow fever vaccination. All receptors come from a man younger than 35 who received the YFV17D yellow fever vaccine.

This clonotype was seen only a few times. V and J are TRBV7-2 and TRBJ2-1; TRBD2 agrees at 9 bases. This CDR3 region has 14 residues. Germline loops: CDR1 SGHTA, CDR2 FQGNSA. After removal of 5 bases from V and 11 bases from J, the junction contained 10 bases not matched to a gene. The CDR3 reads CASSPSGDALQQFF. The CDR3 DNA is TGTGCCAGCAGCCCTAGCGGGGACGCACTTCAGCAGTTCTTC.

This clonotype has just a few counts. The V gene is TRBV6-5, the J gene TRBJ1-2, with D hard to call. CDR1 and CDR2 from the germline V gene are MNHEY and SVGAGI. V was shortened by 0 bases and J by 0 bases, with 8 bases between the two germline ends. There are 15 residues in the CDR3. The CDR3 DNA sequence: TGTGCCAGCAGTTACTCCGGAGCAGCTAACTATGGCTACACCTTC. It translates to CASSYSGAANYGYTF.

The rearrangement uses TRBV29-1 and TRBJ2-2; 7 nucleotides line up with TRBD1. This CDR3 has 13 amino acids. V lost 7 bases, J lost 1 base, and 3 bases stayed unmatched. Germline-derived CDR1 and CDR2 are SQVTM and ANQGSEA. The CDR3 here is CSAGDRNTGELFF. The CDR3 DNA reads TGCAGCGCCGGGGACAGGAACACCGGGGAGCTGTTTTTT.

This clonotype was seen only a few times. The gene calls are TRBV10-3 and TRBJ2-5; D is unresolved. Germline lookup yields CDR1 ENHRY and CDR2 SYGVKD. The V end lost 5 bases, the J end lost 4 bases, and 5 bases lay between the germline ends. This CDR3 is built from 11 residues. The DNA of the CDR3 is TGTGCCATCAGTCCCGGAGAGACCCAGTACTTC. It is translated as CAISPGETQYF.

This clonotype was counted between two and nine times. The genes are TRBV5-1 and TRBJ1-3; no clear D gene. Between the trimmed V and J ends, which lost 2 bases and 2 bases, there was a span of 8 bases. Germline V gives CDR1 SGHRS, CDR2 YFSETQ. CDR3 length: 14 residues. The CDR3 reads CASSFGQTGNTIYF. CDR3 DNA: TGCGCCAGCAGCTTTGGTCAGACTGGAAACACCATATATTTT.

This clonotype was seen a few times. The rearrangement links TRBV5-1 to TRBJ1-2; 8 nucleotides match TRBD1. The germline V gene has CDR1 SGHRS and CDR2 YFSETQ. The CDR3 has 15 amino acids. Trimming at V came to 1 base and at J to 3 bases, leaving 5 bases not matched to a gene. CDR3 in amino acids: CASSLYVTGDYGYTF. The CDR3, as DNA: TGCGCCAGCAGCTTGTATGTGACAGGGGACTATGGCTACACCTTC.

This sequence joins TRBV11-2 and TRBJ1-3; tentative D call: TRBD1 (5 bases). The CDR3 sequence is 18 residues long. V was trimmed by 5 bases and J by 0 bases, leaving 20 bases between them. Per germline, CDR1 SGHAT and CDR2 FQNNGV. The CDR3 sequence: CASSLEGREASSGNTIYF. CDR3 nucleotides: TGTGCCAGCAGCCTCGAGGGGCGGGAAGCGAGCTCTGGAAACACCATATATTTT. Full variable domain (outside the CDR3, taken from reference TRBV11-2 and TRBJ1-3): EAGVAQSPRYKIIEKRQSVAFWCNPISGHATLYWYQQILGQGPKLLIQFQNNGVVDDSQLPKDRFSAERLKGVDSTLKIQPAKLEDSAVYLCASSLEGREASSGNTIYFGEGSWLTVV.

This clonotype has at least ten counts. The V call is TRBV12-3 or TRBV12-4, the J call TRBJ1-2; the D gene is possibly TRBD1 (5 bases). Trimming took off 5 bases at V and 4 bases at J, with 14 bases between the two ends. This CDR3 has 14 residues. CDR3 loop: CASSLQTAGYGYTF. The CDR3 nucleotides are TGTGCCAGCAGTCTTCAGACAGCCGGCTATGGCTACACCTTC.

This chain uses TRBV5-1 with TRBJ1-1; unclear D gene. The length of the CDR3 is 11 residues. The V end lost 5 bases, the J end lost 10 bases, and 12 bases lay between the germline ends. Germline V gives CDR1 SGHRS, CDR2 YFSETQ. The CDR3 is CASRTGMTAFF. In DNA, the CDR3 is TGCGCCAGCAGGACGGGGATGACAGCTTTCTTT. Filled out from reference TRBV5-1 and TRBJ1-1, the complete variable domain reads KAGVTQTPRYLIKTRGQQVTLSCSPISGHRSVSWYQQTPGQGLQFLFEYFSETQRNKGNFPGRFSGRQFSNSRSEMNVSTLELGDSALYLCASRTGMTAFFGQGTRLTVV.

There are a few counts of this clonotype. The V gene is TRBV7-8, the J gene TRBJ1-5; TRBD1 matches 8 bases. Germline values: CDR1 SGHVS, CDR2 FQNEAQ. With V trimmed by 3 bases and J by 4 bases, 5 bases remained unmatched. The CDR3 is 15 amino acids. CDR3 in DNA: TGTGCCAGCAGCTTCTACAGGGGGGATAATCAGCCCCAGCATTTT. Amino acids: CASSFYRGDNQPQHF.